This T cell receptor beta chain was identified in a study of blood T cell repertoires in COVID-19. Across the study: From T cells, B-cell-depleted T cells, or PBMCs came the material, which was cDNA or gDNA.

Grouping used clinical history reported by participants in a survey and questionnaire. Recovery among Cohort 3 donors was established by two negative PCRs, clearance, or symptom resolution. The V gene lost 5 bases and the J gene lost 4 bases, with 29 bases spanning the gap. The CDR3 contains 19 residues. CDR1 MDHEN and CDR2 SYDVKM come from the germline V gene. The assay was immunoSEQ multiplex PCR, and TCRdb's table has in-frame clones only and misses some. The data contain 300,000 to 350,000 clones, roughly 89% of them seen just once; the ten biggest clones take up roughly a tenth. The clonotype originates from a woman aged 25 to 39 who had recovered from COVID-19. The sequencing input was PBMCs or T cells enriched from blood (not recorded which). The rearrangement uses TRBV28 and TRBJ1-1, with D possibly matching TRBD1 (6 bases). The CDR3 is CASSPLRGANFYGTTEAFF. The CDR3 bases are TGTGCCAGCAGTCCCCTTCGGGGGGCGAATTTCTACGGGACCACTGAAGCTTTCTTT.